This T cell receptor (beta chain) originates from a study of T-cell reconstitution after alpha-beta-depleted transplantation in children. The germline CDR1 and CDR2 sequences are DFQATT and SNEGSKA (reference sequence). This CDR3 comprises 14 residues. J gave up 9 bases and V 6 bases, and 12 bases lay outside the gene matches. This clonotype was seen repeatedly, ten times or more. Unique molecular identifiers were incorporated during preparation of the TCRbeta library. TCRdb processed the PCR reads anew with MiXCR; each CDR3 protein has one entry. This sample yields hundreds of thousands of distinct CDR3 sequences, of which 9.5% to 10% are seen a single time; 9.5% to 13% belongs to the top ten.

The TCR originated in a human donor who donated a stem cell graft to a child with SCID. The input for sequencing was PBMCs from the stem cell graft donor, taken from the stem cell graft. The rearrangement uses TRBV20-1 and TRBJ2-1; 9 bases line up with TRBD1. The CDR3 sequence is CSADNRGRDGEQFF. The CDR3 DNA reads TGCAGTGCCGATAACAGGGGGCGCGATGGTGAGCAGTTCTTC.